The rows below give T cell receptor beta chains drawn from one sample of a study of blood T cell repertoires in COVID-19. Produced via immunoSEQ multiplex PCR; TCRdb's table is partial and in-frame only. The repertoire consists of approximately 220,000 clones, with around 84% occurring once and the leading ten covering around 3.1%. Material: peripheral blood. These receptors came from a man in his 60s with acute or convalescent COVID-19. CDR3s include the opening cysteine and the closing phenylalanine or tryptophan. Fields, in order: clone size, D gene, V gene, J gene, CDR3 DNA, CDR3 protein. The D gene is left open where the match is weak. A clone size is listed for some rows: how often the clone was seen (once, few, many), or a class if it is expanded.

once	-	TRBV15	TRBJ1-2	TGTGCCACCAGCAGGGGGGGGGCTGAGGGAAATGGCTACACCTTC	CATSRGGAEGNGYTF
-	TRBD2	TRBV6-4	TRBJ2-1	TGTGCCAGCAGTGATGGGAGGGTTGGGAATGAGCAGTTCTTC	CASSDGRVGNEQFF
-	TRBD1	TRBV6-4	TRBJ1-2	TGTGCCAGCAGTGAATGGGACAGGGTGAGCCCTAACTATGGCTACACCTTC	CASSEWDRVSPNYGYTF
few	TRBD1	TRBV7-3	TRBJ1-2	TGTGCCAGCAGCCCAGGGCCGACAGGGTATGGCTACACCTTC	CASSPGPTGYGYTF
-	-	TRBV7-8	TRBJ1-5	TGTGCCAGCAGCTTAGGAAGCCGATGGGGGGATAGCAATCAGCCCCAGCATTTT	CASSLGSRWGDSNQPQHF
-	-	TRBV28	TRBJ1-4	TGTGCCAGCAGTTCCTTCTCGACAGGTGGAAATGAAAAACTGTTTTTT	CASSSFSTGGNEKLFF
-	TRBD1	TRBV7-9	TRBJ1-4	TGTGCCAGCAGCTTGGACGGAGGGACAGCAAATGAAAAACTGTTTTTT	CASSLDGGTANEKLFF
-	TRBD2	TRBV7-2	TRBJ2-2	TGTGCCAGCAGCTTAGGTGGACTAGCGGGGGGCGGGACCGGGGAGCTGTTTTTT	CASSLGGLAGGGTGELFF
-	TRBD1	TRBV7-3	TRBJ2-6	TGTGCCAGCAGCGCCGGGACAGGAGGGGTTAGGTCCGGGGCCAACGTCCTGACTTTC	CASSAGTGGVRSGANVLTF
-	TRBD2	TRBV5-1	TRBJ2-5	TGCGCCAGCACCCGACTAGCGGGAAACGTCCAAGAGACCCAGTACTTC	CASTRLAGNVQETQYF
-	TRBD1	TRBV6-1	TRBJ1-2	TGTGCCAGCAGTGAAATTCAGGGGGCCTTTCCTAACTATGGCTACACCTTC	CASSEIQGAFPNYGYTF
-	-	TRBV5-1	TRBJ2-7	TGCGCCAGCAGCGGCGGGCTCGGCAACTCCTACGAGCAGTACTTC	CASSGGLGNSYEQYF
-	TRBD1	TRBV14	TRBJ2-1	TGTGCCAGCAGTCGACAGGGGTGGGGCAATGAGCAGTTCTTC	CASSRQGWGNEQFF
-	-	TRBV7-9	TRBJ1-5	TGTGCCAGCAGCCCCGGACTCCGAGTTAATCAGCCCCAGCATTTT	CASSPGLRVNQPQHF
-	-	TRBV18	TRBJ2-7	TGTGCCAGCTCACCAGCGGATAACGAGCAGTACTTC	CASSPADNEQYF
-	TRBD2	TRBV18	TRBJ2-6	TGTGCCAGCTCTTTTAGCGGGGGGGCCGCCTCTGGGGCCAACGTCCTGACTTTC	CASSFSGGAASGANVLTF
few	TRBD1	TRBV18	TRBJ1-2	TGTGCCAGCTCACCGGGACAGGGGAACGGCTACACCTTC	CASSPGQGNGYTF
-	TRBD1	TRBV19	TRBJ2-1	TGTGCCAGTACCCTAACCGGGACAGGGGGCAATGAGCAGTTCTTC	CASTLTGTGGNEQFF
-	TRBD2	TRBV10-3	TRBJ2-1	TGTGCCATCAGTGATCGGCGGGGGGGTCAGCGGAATGAGCAGTTCTTC	CAISDRRGGQRNEQFF
many	-	TRBV2	TRBJ2-1	TGTGCCAGCAGTGCAGGGTTCTCCTACAATGAGCAGTTCTTC	CASSAGFSYNEQFF
-	-	TRBV5-1	TRBJ2-5	TGCGCCAGCAGCTTGGGAGGGCTCGAGACCCAGTACTTC	CASSLGGLETQYF
-	TRBD2	TRBV4-1	TRBJ2-2	TGCGCCAGCAGCCGATTTAGCGGGGGGGCCAGCCCCGGGGAGCTGTTTTTT	CASSRFSGGASPGELFF
-	-	TRBV15	TRBJ2-2	TGTGCCACCAGCTCTAACACCGGGGAGCTGTTTTTT	CATSSNTGELFF
-	TRBD2	TRBV18	TRBJ2-5	TGTGCCAGCTCACCTAGCGGGGTAGAGACCCAGTACTTC	CASSPSGVETQYF
few	TRBD1	TRBV6-1	TRBJ1-2	TGTGCCAGCAGAGAAGAGGACAGGCTGATCTCCTATGGCTACACCTTC	CASREEDRLISYGYTF
-	TRBD1	TRBV9	TRBJ1-2	TGTGCCAGCAGCTCGGACAGGGCCTATGGCTACACCTTC	CASSSDRAYGYTF
-	-	TRBV7-6	TRBJ1-5	TGTGCCAGCAGCTTAGGCCCAGTTGAAGGCAATCAGCCCCAGCATTTT	CASSLGPVEGNQPQHF
-	-	TRBV6-5	TRBJ1-2	TGTGCCAGCAGTTACCCCGGGAAGATTGGCTACACCTTC	CASSYPGKIGYTF
-	TRBD1	TRBV10-3	TRBJ1-6	TGTGCCATCAGTGAGTTCCACCCGGGACAGAATAATTCACCCCTCCACTTT	CAISEFHPGQNNSPLHF
-	TRBD2	TRBV7-3	TRBJ2-5	TGTGCCAGCAGCTTAAATCTCAACGGGGGGGCGGAGACCCAGTACTTC	CASSLNLNGGAETQYF